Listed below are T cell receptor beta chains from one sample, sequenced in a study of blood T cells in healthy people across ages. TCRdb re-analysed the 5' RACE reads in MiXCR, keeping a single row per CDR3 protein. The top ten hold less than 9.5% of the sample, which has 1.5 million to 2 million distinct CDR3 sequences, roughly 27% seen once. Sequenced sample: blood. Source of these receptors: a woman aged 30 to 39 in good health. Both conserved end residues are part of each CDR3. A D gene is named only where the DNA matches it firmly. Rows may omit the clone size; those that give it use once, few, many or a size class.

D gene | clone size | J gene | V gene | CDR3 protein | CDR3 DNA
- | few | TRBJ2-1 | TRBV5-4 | CASSRRGLGDNEQFF | TGTGCCAGCAGCCGCCGTGGACTGGGGGACAATGAGCAGTTCTTC
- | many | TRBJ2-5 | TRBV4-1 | CASSPVLRETQYF | TGCGCCAGCAGCCCGGTTCTCCGGGAGACCCAGTACTTC
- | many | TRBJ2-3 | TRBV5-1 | CASSSTVATDTQYF | TGCGCCAGCAGCTCTACAGTGGCCACAGATACGCAGTATTTT
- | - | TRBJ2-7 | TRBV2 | CASSAAQLYEQYF | TGTGCCAGCAGTGCAGCACAGCTCTACGAGCAGTACTTC
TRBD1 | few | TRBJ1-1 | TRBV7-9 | CASSLTTGVTEAFF | TGTGCCAGCAGCTTAACGACAGGGGTGACTGAAGCTTTCTTT
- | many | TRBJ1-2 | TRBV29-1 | CSVESGMRGYTF | TGCAGCGTTGAAAGCGGAATGCGTGGCTACACCTTC
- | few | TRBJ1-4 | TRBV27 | CASSPLGRSTNEKLFF | TGTGCCAGCAGCCCCCTCGGACGGTCAACTAATGAAAAACTGTTTTTT
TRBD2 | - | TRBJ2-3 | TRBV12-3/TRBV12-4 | CASSLPGGQPDAQYF | TGTGCCAGCAGTCTCCCGGGGGGGCAGCCAGATGCGCAGTATTTT
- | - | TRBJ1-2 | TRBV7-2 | CASSPVRGVDTF | TGTGCCAGCAGCCCGGTCCGTGGGGTCGACACCTTC
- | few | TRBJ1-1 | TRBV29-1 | CSLGHSTEAFF | TGCAGCTTGGGGCACTCCACTGAAGCTTTCTTT
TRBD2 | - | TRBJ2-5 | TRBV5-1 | CASSLGSGRGQETQYF | TGCGCCAGCAGCTTGGGTAGCGGGAGAGGTCAAGAGACCCAGTACTTC
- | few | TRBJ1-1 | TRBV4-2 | CASSQDKGPYMNTEAFF | TGTGCCAGCAGCCAAGATAAGGGGCCATACATGAACACTGAAGCTTTCTTT
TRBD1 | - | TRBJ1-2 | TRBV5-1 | CASSLTLGQGASGGYTF | TGCGCCAGCAGCTTGACATTGGGACAGGGGGCGTCTGGTGGCTACACCTTC
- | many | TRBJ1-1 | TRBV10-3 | CANPGQGTEAFF | TGTGCCAACCCGGGTCAGGGGACTGAAGCTTTCTTT
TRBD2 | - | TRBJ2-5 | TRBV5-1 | CASSRFGGGRQETQYF | TGCGCCAGCAGCCGATTCGGCGGGGGGCGCCAAGAGACCCAGTACTTC
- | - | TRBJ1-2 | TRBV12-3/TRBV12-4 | CASRDGANYGYTF | TGTGCCAGCAGGGACGGAGCTAACTATGGCTACACCTTC
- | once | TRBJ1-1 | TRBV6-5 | CASSSVPPWVNTEAFF | TGTGCCAGCAGTAGTGTCCCCCCCTGGGTGAACACTGAAGCTTTCTTT
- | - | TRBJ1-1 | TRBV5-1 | CASSSRTTGTEAFF | TGCGCCAGCAGTTCACGCACAACGGGCACTGAAGCTTTCTTT
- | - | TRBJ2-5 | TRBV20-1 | CSVEEARETQYF | TGCAGTGTCGAGGAGGCAAGGGAGACCCAGTACTTC
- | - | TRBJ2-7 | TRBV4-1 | CASSQEGRGGRYEQYF | TGCGCCAGCAGCCAAGAAGGGCGGGGTGGACGCTACGAGCAGTACTTC
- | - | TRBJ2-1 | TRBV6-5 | CAASAGFEQFF | TGTGCCGCTTCCGCGGGATTTGAGCAGTTCTTC
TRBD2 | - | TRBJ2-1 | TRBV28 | CASSLRATSLNEQFF | TGTGCCAGCAGTTTAAGGGCGACTAGCCTTAATGAGCAGTTCTTC
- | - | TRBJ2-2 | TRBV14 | CASSLEPGSNTGELFF | TGTGCCAGCAGCCTGGAGCCCGGGTCGAACACCGGGGAGCTGTTTTTT
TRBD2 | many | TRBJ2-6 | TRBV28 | CASSSPGGSGANVLTF | TGTGCCAGCAGCTCCCCGGGGGGGTCTGGGGCCAACGTCCTGACTTTC
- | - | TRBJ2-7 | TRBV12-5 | CASGLRPQYF | TGTGCTAGTGGTTTAAGGCCGCAGTACTTC
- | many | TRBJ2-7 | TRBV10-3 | CATSPSQGIPYEQYF | TGTGCCACCTCCCCTTCTCAGGGAATACCCTACGAGCAGTACTTC
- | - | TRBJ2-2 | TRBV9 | CASSFSDPDGELFF | TGTGCCAGCAGCTTCTCGGACCCGGACGGGGAGCTGTTTTTT
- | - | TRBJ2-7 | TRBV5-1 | CAGSLEGGATYEQYF | TGCGCCGGCAGCTTGGAAGGGGGGGCCACCTACGAGCAGTACTTC
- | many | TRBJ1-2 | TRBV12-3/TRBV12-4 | CASSPLGGITGVGYGYTF | TGTGCCAGCAGCCCCCTTGGGGGTATTACTGGTGTTGGCTATGGCTACACCTTC
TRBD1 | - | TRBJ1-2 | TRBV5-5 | CASSLGIGGVSYTF | TGTGCCAGCAGCTTGGGGATAGGGGGCGTGAGCTACACCTTC
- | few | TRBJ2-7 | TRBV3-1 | CASSPDWRSSYEQYF | TGTGCCAGCAGTCCTGACTGGAGGAGCTCCTACGAGCAGTACTTC
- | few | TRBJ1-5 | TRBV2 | CASRTAQHQPQHF | TGTGCCAGCAGAACAGCCCAGCATCAGCCCCAGCATTTT
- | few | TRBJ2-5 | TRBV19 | CASSSGGGLVETQYF | TGTGCCAGTAGTAGCGGAGGGGGGCTAGTAGAGACCCAGTACTTC
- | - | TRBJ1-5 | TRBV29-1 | CSVGVGGDANQPQHF | TGCAGCGTCGGGGTGGGGGGGGACGCAAATCAGCCCCAGCATTTT
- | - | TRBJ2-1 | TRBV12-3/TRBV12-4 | CASTHKGADEQFF | TGTGCCAGCACTCATAAAGGCGCGGATGAGCAGTTCTTC
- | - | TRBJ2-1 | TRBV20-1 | CRASPLSYNEQFF | TGCAGAGCTAGCCCCCTTTCCTACAATGAGCAGTTCTTC
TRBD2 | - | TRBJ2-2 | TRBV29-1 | CSVEGLAGLCTGELFF | TGCAGCGTTGAAGGACTAGCGGGATTGTGCACCGGGGAGCTGTTTTTT
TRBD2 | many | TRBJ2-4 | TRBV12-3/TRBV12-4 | CASSMEGSGRAKNIQYF | TGTGCCAGCAGTATGGAGGGTAGCGGGAGGGCCAAAAACATTCAGTACTTC
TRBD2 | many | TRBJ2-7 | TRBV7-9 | CASSGIAGARYEQYF | TGTGCCAGCAGCGGAATAGCGGGAGCAAGGTACGAGCAGTACTTC
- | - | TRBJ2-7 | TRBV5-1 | CASSYGTASSYEQYF | TGCGCCAGCAGCTACGGGACCGCGAGCTCCTACGAGCAGTACTTC
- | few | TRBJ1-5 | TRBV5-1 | CASSAEVGTGQPQHF | TGCGCCAGCAGCGCCGAGGTAGGGACGGGTCAGCCCCAGCATTTT
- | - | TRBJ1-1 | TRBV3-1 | CASSPFSGDTEAFF | TGTGCCAGCAGCCCCTTCTCGGGGGACACTGAAGCTTTCTTT
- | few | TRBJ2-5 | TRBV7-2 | CASSFLTTGAGETQYF | TGTGCCAGCAGCTTCCTTACGACAGGCGCGGGGGAGACCCAGTACTTC
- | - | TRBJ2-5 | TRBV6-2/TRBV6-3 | CASSSRTPDLGTQYF | TGTGCCAGCAGTTCCCGGACTCCTGATCTCGGGACCCAGTACTTC
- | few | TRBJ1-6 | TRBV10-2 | CASSGKNSPLHF | TGCGCCAGCAGCGGGAAAAATTCACCCCTCCACTTT
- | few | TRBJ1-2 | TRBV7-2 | CASSLEKGYYGYTF | TGTGCCAGCAGCTTAGAGAAGGGGTACTATGGCTACACCTTC
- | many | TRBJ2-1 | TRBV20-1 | CSASPLARNEQFF | TGCAGTGCTAGTCCCCTAGCGAGGAATGAGCAGTTCTTC
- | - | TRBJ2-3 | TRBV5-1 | CASSLEAGAGTDTQYF | TGCGCCAGCAGCTTGGAGGCGGGGGCGGGAACAGATACGCAGTATTTT
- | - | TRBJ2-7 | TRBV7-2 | CASSPRPSLEQYF | TGTGCCAGCAGCCCTAGGCCCTCTTTGGAGCAGTACTTC
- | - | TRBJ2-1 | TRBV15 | CATSGDHEQFF | TGTGCCACCAGCGGGGACCATGAGCAGTTCTTC
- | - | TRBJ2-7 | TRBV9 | CASSETIGTGFYEQYF | TGTGCCAGCAGCGAAACCATAGGCACGGGGTTCTACGAGCAGTACTTC
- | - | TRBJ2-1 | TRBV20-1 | CSASRGLTYNEQFF | TGCAGTGCTAGTCGAGGACTTACTTACAATGAGCAGTTCTTC
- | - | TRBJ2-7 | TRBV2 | CASSVDSGSEQYF | TGTGCCAGCAGTGTGGACAGCGGTTCGGAGCAGTACTTC
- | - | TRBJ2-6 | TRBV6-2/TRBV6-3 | CASSQLDTSGANVLTF | TGTGCCAGCAGCCAACTGGACACATCTGGGGCCAACGTCCTGACTTTC